This T cell receptor beta chain appears in the sequencing data of a study of shared clonotypes between healthy human individuals (TCRdb year 2020). Background for the entire study: The cohort comprised a couple of women and a few men aged 18 to 49 years. For each donor, CD4 naive and CD4 memory were each run on three plates, CD8 naive on two plates, and CD8 memory on one plate. Blood TCR repertoires of a handful of healthy adults were deeply sequenced to estimate repertoire size and the extent of clonotype sharing between individuals. Different laboratories and diverse techniques were used to prepare libraries and sequence TCR repertoires, to increase sequencing depth and limit assay-specific biases. Per donor, leukapheresis produced somewhere between about 0.9 and 9.5 billion PBMCs. On the study overall, not on this receptor specifically: Rarefaction of sorted-subset datasets indicated incomplete sequencing despite the large sequencing depth. Sampling was limited to blood, and TCR repertoires in tissue likely differ from TCR repertoires in blood. About 4.5% of naive CD4, around 3.5% of naive CD8, approximately 2% of memory CD4, and over 0.35% of memory CD8 clonotypes were shared across a few donors. The small number of donors limited the genetic and exposure-history diversity represented. Compared with non-shared clonotypes, clonotypes shared by all four sorted-subset donors had higher generation probabilities. Naive subsets generally had larger estimated clonotype richness than memory subsets. Pairwise subsampling led to the expectation that sequencing depth would affect the degree of clonotype sharing among donors.

Using the deep immunoSEQ assay, multiplex PCR amplified TCR CDR3 regions from genomic DNA. Genomic DNA extracted from each cell subset was distributed evenly over all wells of several immunoSEQ 96-well plates, and each plate served as one replicate. For sorted subsets, 150 to 250 ng of genomic DNA, equivalent to 25,000 to 35,000 T cell genomes, went into each replicate PCR. Purified libraries were quantified with a Qubit 3.0 fluorometer, sized on a Bioanalyzer 2100, and re-quantified with the KAPA Library Quantification kit. Every immunoSEQ 96-well plate was sequenced on a dedicated single-read 150-cycle Illumina NextSeq 550 flow cell. The authors' pipeline ran thus. Because the immunoSEQ output included only junctional sequences and no quality scores, the filtering could not be the same as the filtering used for full-length reads. Sequences were annotated with PyIR, a Python wrapper for IgBLAST v1.9, using IMGT germline references to assign V/J genes and CDR3. Any read was removed if the V/J assignment was weak (E-value above 1e-6), the CDR3 was missing, or the read contained stop codons, out-of-frame junctions, or ambiguous translated residues. A V3J clonotype was defined by an identical inferred V gene, J gene, and CDR3 amino acid sequence. Percentage overlap between repertoires was computed as shared unique clonotypes divided by the size of the smaller repertoire. Three approaches were used to assess repertoire richness: RTK rarefaction, the Chao1 estimator, and Recon v2.1 estimates of unobserved clonotypes. Generation probabilities for all TCRbeta clonotypes obtained by the gDNA method from a handful of donors were computed using OLGA. The table comes from immuneACCESS by way of TCRdb, which keeps in-frame sequences with V and J called. Part of the clones is missing from these tables; in studies checked, under half for an unresolved V gene and the rest for unknown reasons. That table gives V, J and clone size, and the DNA gave D and trimming. Counted in this sample were over a million clones; around 97% of them appeared once. The leading ten clones occupy 1.2% of the sample.

A word on this clone: It has no known antigen specificity. Base quality data are lacking; no much larger clone is found one base away.

The donors were healthy, HIV-negative adults who had no recently reported acute infections or vaccinations. All donors were Caucasian adults living in Nashville, Tennessee, USA. CD4+ T cells were enriched through magnetic negative selection, after which naive cells were positively selected on CD45RA and the remaining negative fraction served as the memory subset. After blood collection by leukapheresis, PBMCs were isolated using Ficoll-Histopaque density gradient centrifugation and then cryopreserved in the vapor phase of liquid nitrogen. Purity and quantity of every magnetically sorted T cell population were checked by analytical flow cytometry. Genomic DNA was isolated from each sorted fraction and quantified by UV absorbance on a Nanodrop 2000c. The CDR3 starts with the cysteine, ends with the phenylalanine, and has 15 residues. Solely the CDR3 DNA is kept, with 45 bases framed from the first base. CDR1 is given as MDHEN and CDR2 as SYDVKM, both from the germline V gene. Germline trimming amounts to 6 bases on V and 0 bases on J, with 6 as the count of junction bases outside the gene matches.

This receptor chain uses TRBV28 and TRBJ2-7, with 9 bases in between that match TRBD1. This receptor was obtained from a man aged 25-45 years in good health. The sequenced sample was naive CD4+ T cells sorted from blood. The cell subset or site label for this specimen denotes: CD45RA+ positively selected. Here is the DNA: TGTGCCAGCAGCCATGGACAGGGGAGCTCCTACGAGCAGTACTTC. Protein translation: CASSHGQGSSYEQYF.